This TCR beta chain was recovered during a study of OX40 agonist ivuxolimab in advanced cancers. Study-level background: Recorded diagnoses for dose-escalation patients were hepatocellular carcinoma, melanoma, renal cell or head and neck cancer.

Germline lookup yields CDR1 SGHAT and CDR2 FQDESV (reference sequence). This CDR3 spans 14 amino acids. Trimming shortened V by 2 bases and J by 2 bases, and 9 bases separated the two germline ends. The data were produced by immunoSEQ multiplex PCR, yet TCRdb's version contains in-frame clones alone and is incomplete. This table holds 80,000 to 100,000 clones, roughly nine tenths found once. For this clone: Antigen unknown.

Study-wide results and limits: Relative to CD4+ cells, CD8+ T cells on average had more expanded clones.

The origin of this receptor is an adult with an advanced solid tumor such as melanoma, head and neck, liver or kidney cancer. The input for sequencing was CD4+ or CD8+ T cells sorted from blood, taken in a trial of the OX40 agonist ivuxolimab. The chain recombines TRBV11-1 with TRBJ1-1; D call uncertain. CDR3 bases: TGTGCCAGCAGCTTATACAGTGAAAACACTGAAGCTTTCTTT. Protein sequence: CASSLYSENTEAFF.